A selection of T cell receptor beta chains follows, all from one sample in a study of T cell repertoires in cytomegalovirus infection. No antigen has been identified for these receptors. TCRdb redid the calling of the reads with MiXCR, one entry per CDR3 protein. The data contain approximately 280,000 distinct CDR3 sequences, roughly 21% of them singletons. Here the sequenced sample was cultured PBMCs, taken from culture after CMV antigen stimulation. These receptors originate from a human donor in good health (CMV status not recorded). Some clones in this sample may be carry-over from other donors' samples. Both conserved end residues are part of each CDR3. D genes are given only for firm matches. Not every row has a clone size; where given, it reads once, few, many or a size class.

clone size: .
D gene: .
J gene: TRBJ1-2
V gene: TRBV12-5
CDR3 protein: CASGWGAWSNYGYTF
CDR3 DNA: TGTGCTAGTGGTTGGGGGGCGTGGAGTAACTATGGCTACACCTTC

clone size: .
D gene: .
J gene: TRBJ2-7
V gene: TRBV12-3/TRBV12-4
CDR3 protein: CASSLNRIYRYEQYF
CDR3 DNA: TGTGCCAGCAGCTTGAACAGGATCTATCGCTACGAGCAGTACTTC

clone size: few
D gene: .
J gene: TRBJ2-1
V gene: TRBV6-2/TRBV6-3
CDR3 protein: CASSPLPVGEQFF
CDR3 DNA: TGTGCCAGCAGCCCACTCCCTGTTGGTGAGCAGTTCTTC

clone size: many
D gene: .
J gene: TRBJ1-5
V gene: TRBV7-2
CDR3 protein: CASSLEGLGDQPQHF
CDR3 DNA: TGTGCCAGCAGCTTAGAAGGGTTAGGGGATCAGCCCCAGCATTTT

clone size: few
D gene: .
J gene: TRBJ2-3
V gene: TRBV15
CDR3 protein: CATSRERFSGSTDTQYF
CDR3 DNA: TGTGCCACCAGCAGAGAGAGGTTTAGCGGAAGCACAGATACGCAGTATTTT

clone size: .
D gene: TRBD1
J gene: TRBJ2-7
V gene: TRBV5-4
CDR3 protein: CASSSTGGMDEQYF
CDR3 DNA: TGTGCCAGCAGCTCGACAGGGGGAATGGACGAGCAGTACTTC

clone size: once
D gene: TRBD1
J gene: TRBJ2-7
V gene: TRBV2
CDR3 protein: CASRAPGQGSYEQYF
CDR3 DNA: TGTGCCAGCAGGGCGCCGGGACAGGGATCCTACGAGCAGTACTTC

clone size: .
D gene: .
J gene: TRBJ1-5
V gene: TRBV12-3/TRBV12-4
CDR3 protein: CASSLAGGNNQPQHF
CDR3 DNA: TGTGCCAGCAGTCTGGCTGGGGGGAACAATCAGCCCCAGCATTTT

clone size: few
D gene: TRBD2
J gene: TRBJ2-3
V gene: TRBV12-3/TRBV12-4
CDR3 protein: CASSMLTSGSLVVMTDTQYF
CDR3 DNA: TGTGCCAGCAGTATGCTGACTAGCGGGAGTTTAGTGGTGATGACAGATACGCAGTATTTT

clone size: many
D gene: TRBD1
J gene: TRBJ2-3
V gene: TRBV7-2
CDR3 protein: CASSLGTGGRTDTQYF
CDR3 DNA: TGTGCCAGCAGCTTAGGGACAGGGGGCCGTACAGATACGCAGTATTTT

clone size: .
D gene: .
J gene: TRBJ2-7
V gene: TRBV5-4
CDR3 protein: CASSFWGNEQYF
CDR3 DNA: TGTGCCAGCAGCTTTTGGGGCAACGAGCAGTACTTC

clone size: .
D gene: TRBD1
J gene: TRBJ1-2
V gene: TRBV7-9
CDR3 protein: CASSLRRDRGILVGYTF
CDR3 DNA: TGTGCCAGCAGCTTACGAAGGGACAGGGGGATTCTAGTCGGCTACACCTTC

clone size: few
D gene: .
J gene: TRBJ2-2
V gene: TRBV12-3/TRBV12-4
CDR3 protein: CASSYEGELFF
CDR3 DNA: TGTGCCAGCAGTTATGAAGGGGAGCTGTTTTTT

clone size: many
D gene: .
J gene: TRBJ1-2
V gene: TRBV7-2
CDR3 protein: CASSFKRGAGNGYTF
CDR3 DNA: TGTGCCAGCAGCTTTAAGAGGGGCGCAGGGAATGGCTACACCTTC